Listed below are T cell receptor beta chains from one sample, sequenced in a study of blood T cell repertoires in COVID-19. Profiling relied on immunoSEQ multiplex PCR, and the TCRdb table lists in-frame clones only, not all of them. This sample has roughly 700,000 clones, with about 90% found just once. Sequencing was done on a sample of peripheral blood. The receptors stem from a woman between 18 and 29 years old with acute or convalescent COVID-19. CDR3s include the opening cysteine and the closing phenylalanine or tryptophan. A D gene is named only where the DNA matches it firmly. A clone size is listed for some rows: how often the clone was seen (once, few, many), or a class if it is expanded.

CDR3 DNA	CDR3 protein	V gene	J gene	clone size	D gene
TGTGCCAGCTCACCACCGGGACTAGCGGGGGGAGGAGATACGCAGTATTTT	CASSPPGLAGGGDTQYF	TRBV18	TRBJ2-3	NA	TRBD2
TGTGCCAGCAGTTACTCGCAGGGGGAAACTGAAGCTTTCTTT	CASSYSQGETEAFF	TRBV6-5	TRBJ1-1	NA	TRBD1
TGTGCCAGCAGCTCAGGGGGTTTGCCCCCCTACGAGCAGTACTTC	CASSSGGLPPYEQYF	TRBV11-2	TRBJ2-7	NA	TRBD1
TGTGCCAGCAATAGGCGGGAAAACTATGGCTACACCTTC	CASNRRENYGYTF	TRBV6-5	TRBJ1-2	few	NA
TGTGCCACCAGTAAGGGACTAGCGGAGTATGAGCAGTTCTTC	CATSKGLAEYEQFF	TRBV15	TRBJ2-1	NA	TRBD2
TGTGCCAGTAATTATAACAGACCTAACTATGGCTACACCTTC	CASNYNRPNYGYTF	TRBV19	TRBJ1-2	NA	NA
TGTGCCAGCAGCCTAGGGGGACTCCCAATCGCTTTCTTT	CASSLGGLPIAFF	TRBV11-2	TRBJ1-1	NA	NA
TGTGCCAGCCTTGCGTTTCCGGGACAGGGGGGGGAGGAAGCTTTCTTT	CASLAFPGQGGEEAFF	TRBV11-2	TRBJ1-1	NA	TRBD1
TGTGCCAGCAGCTTAAGAACAGGTTCAGTTAGCAATCAGCCCCAGCATTTT	CASSLRTGSVSNQPQHF	TRBV13	TRBJ1-5	NA	NA
TGTGCCAGCTCACCCCCAGGTTGGACTGAAGCTTTCTTT	CASSPPGWTEAFF	TRBV18	TRBJ1-1	NA	NA
TGTGCCAGCAGCAGCCTCAACCGGGACTCAATTTTCTTC	CASSSLNRDSIFF	TRBV4-2	TRBJ2-1	NA	NA
TGTGCCACCAGTGATTTCCGAGACAGGGGCTACAATGAGCAGTTCTTC	CATSDFRDRGYNEQFF	TRBV24-1	TRBJ2-1	NA	TRBD1
TGCAGCGTTGGGACAGGGAACACTGAAGCTTTCTTT	CSVGTGNTEAFF	TRBV29-1	TRBJ1-1	NA	TRBD1
TGTGCCAGCAGCTTAGTGGCTAGCGGGGCCTACAATGAGCAGTTCTTC	CASSLVASGAYNEQFF	TRBV7-2	TRBJ2-1	NA	TRBD2
TGCAGCGTTGAGGGGGGAAGATCCAAAAACATTCAGTACTTC	CSVEGGRSKNIQYF	TRBV29-1	TRBJ2-4	NA	NA
TGTGCCAGCAGGGGACTAGCGAGCTCCTACGAGCAGTACTTC	CASRGLASSYEQYF	TRBV7-2	TRBJ2-7	NA	TRBD2